This T cell receptor (beta chain) was recovered during a study of cytomegalovirus exposure and HLA in healthy donors. Study-level points and caveats: The only immune exposure information that was available was CMV serostatus. Most CMV-associated TCR beta chains appeared HLA-restricted in a later analysis. It was taken for granted in presence/absence analyses that sequencing depth across donors was roughly uniform.

PCR was performed using 60 Vbeta and 13 Jbeta primers. TCRdb keeps only in-frame clones here, not all; method: immunoSEQ multiplex PCR. The sample has fewer than 200,000 clones; about four fifths are singletons. With regard to this clone: What it binds is not known.

The germline V gene encodes CDR1 MNHEY and CDR2 SMNVEV (reference sequence). V lost 3 bases and J 1 base, leaving 12 bases between the germline ends. CDR3 size: 15 residues. The chain uses TRBV27 and TRBJ1-1; D is possibly TRBD1 (5 bases). The sample comprised PBMCs. The receptor was isolated from a woman in her forties or fifties in good health and CMV-seronegative. The DNA for the CDR3 is TGTGCCAGCAGTTTTGTGCTGGGGGGGAACACTGAAGCTTTCTTT. Translated: CASSFVLGGNTEAFF.